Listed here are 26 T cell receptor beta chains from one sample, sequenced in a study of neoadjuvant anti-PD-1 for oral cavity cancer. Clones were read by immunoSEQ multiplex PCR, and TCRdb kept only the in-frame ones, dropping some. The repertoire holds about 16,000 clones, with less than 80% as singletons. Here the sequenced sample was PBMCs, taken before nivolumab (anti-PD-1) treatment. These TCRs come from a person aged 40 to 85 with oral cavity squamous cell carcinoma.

The CDR3 region is CASSVGTAMNTEAFF. CDR3 sequence (DNA): TGTGCCAGCAGCGTAGGAACGGCGATGAACACTGAAGCTTTCTTT. The chain couples TRBV9 to TRBJ1-1; the D is unclear. The CDR3 runs to 15 residues. Germline values: CDR1 SGDLS, CDR2 YYNGEE. Trimming removed 0 bases from V and 0 bases from J, with 9 bases in between.

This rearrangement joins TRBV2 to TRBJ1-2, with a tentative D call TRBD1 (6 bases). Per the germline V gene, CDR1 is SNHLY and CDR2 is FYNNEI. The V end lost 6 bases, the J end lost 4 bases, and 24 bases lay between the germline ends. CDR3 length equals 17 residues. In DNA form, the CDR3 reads TGTGCCAGCAGCGCCGGGACACTAATGATTGCTTTCTATGGCTACACCTTC. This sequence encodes CASSAGTLMIAFYGYTF.

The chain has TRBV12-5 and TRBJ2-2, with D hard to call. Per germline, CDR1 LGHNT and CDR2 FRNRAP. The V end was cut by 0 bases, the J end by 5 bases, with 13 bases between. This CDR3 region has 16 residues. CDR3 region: CASGLVLGSLTGELFF. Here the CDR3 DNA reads TGTGCTAGTGGTTTGGTACTGGGCAGCCTAACCGGGGAGCTGTTTTTT.

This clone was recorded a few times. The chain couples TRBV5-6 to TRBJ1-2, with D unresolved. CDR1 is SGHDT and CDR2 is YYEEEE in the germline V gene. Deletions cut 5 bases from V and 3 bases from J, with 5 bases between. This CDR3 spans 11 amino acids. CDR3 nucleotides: TGTGCCAGCAGTAGGGACTATGGCTACACCTTC. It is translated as CASSRDYGYTF.

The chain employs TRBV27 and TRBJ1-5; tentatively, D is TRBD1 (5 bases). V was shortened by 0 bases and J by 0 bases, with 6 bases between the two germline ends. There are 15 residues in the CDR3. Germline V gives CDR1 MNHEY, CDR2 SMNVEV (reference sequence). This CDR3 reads CASSLSRGSNQPQHF. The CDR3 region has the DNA TGTGCCAGCAGTTTATCGAGGGGTAGCAATCAGCCCCAGCATTTT.

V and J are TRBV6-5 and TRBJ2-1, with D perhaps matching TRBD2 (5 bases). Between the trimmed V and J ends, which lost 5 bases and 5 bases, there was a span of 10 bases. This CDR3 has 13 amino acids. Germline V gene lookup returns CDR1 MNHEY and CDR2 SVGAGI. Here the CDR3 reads CASSHGGHNEQFF. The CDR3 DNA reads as TGTGCCAGCAGTCACGGAGGTCACAATGAGCAGTTCTTC.

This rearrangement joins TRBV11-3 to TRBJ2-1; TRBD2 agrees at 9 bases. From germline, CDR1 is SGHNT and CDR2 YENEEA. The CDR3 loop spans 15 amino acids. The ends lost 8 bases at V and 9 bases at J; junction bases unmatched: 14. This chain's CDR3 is CASSLKRGDWGEQFF. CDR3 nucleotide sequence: TGTGCCAGCTCCCTGAAGCGGGGGGATTGGGGTGAGCAGTTCTTC. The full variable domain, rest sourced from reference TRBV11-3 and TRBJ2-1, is EAGVVQSPRYKIIEKKQPVAFWCNPISGHNTLYWYLQNLGQGPELLIRYENEEAVDDSQLPKDRFSAERLKGVDSTLKIQPAELGDSAVYLCASSLKRGDWGEQFFGPGTRLTVL.

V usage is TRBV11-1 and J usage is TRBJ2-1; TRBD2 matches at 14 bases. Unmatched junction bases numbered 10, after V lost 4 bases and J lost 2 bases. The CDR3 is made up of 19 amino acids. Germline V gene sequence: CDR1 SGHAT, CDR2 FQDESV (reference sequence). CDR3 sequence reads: CASSSTTSGRGGPYNEQFF. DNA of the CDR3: TGTGCCAGCAGCTCGACGACTAGCGGGAGGGGGGGCCCCTACAATGAGCAGTTCTTC.

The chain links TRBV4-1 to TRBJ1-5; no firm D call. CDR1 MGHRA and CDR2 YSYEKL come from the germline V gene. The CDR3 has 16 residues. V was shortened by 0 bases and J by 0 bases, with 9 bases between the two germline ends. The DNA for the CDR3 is TGCGCCAGCAGCCAAGATTGGGTAAATAGCAATCAGCCCCAGCATTTT. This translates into CASSQDWVNSNQPQHF.

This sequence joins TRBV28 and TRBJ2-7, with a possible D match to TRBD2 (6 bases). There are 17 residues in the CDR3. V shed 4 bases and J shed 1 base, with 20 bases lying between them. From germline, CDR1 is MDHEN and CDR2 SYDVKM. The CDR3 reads CASSSPLSSASSYEQYF. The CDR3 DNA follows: TGTGCCAGCAGTTCCCCCCTGTCTAGCGCATCATCCTACGAGCAGTACTTC.

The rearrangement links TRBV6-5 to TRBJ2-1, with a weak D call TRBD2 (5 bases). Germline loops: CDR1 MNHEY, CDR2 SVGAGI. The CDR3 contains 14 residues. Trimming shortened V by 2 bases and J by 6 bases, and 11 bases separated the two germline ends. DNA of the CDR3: TGTGCCAGCAGTTACGTCCCGACTACCAATGAGCAGTTCTTC. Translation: CASSYVPTTNEQFF.

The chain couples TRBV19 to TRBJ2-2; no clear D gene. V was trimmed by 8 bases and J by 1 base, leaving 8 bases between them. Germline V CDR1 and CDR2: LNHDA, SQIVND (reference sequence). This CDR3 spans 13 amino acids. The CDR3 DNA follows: TGTGCCAGTCGGCCGGTGAACACCGGGGAGCTGTTTTTT. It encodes CASRPVNTGELFF. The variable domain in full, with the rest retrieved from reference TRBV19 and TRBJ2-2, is DGGITQSPKYLFRKEGQNVTLSCEQNLNHDAMYWYRQDPGQGLRLIYYSQIVNDFQKGDIAEGYSVSREKKESFPLTVTSAQKNPTAFYLCASRPVNTGELFFGEGSRLTVL.

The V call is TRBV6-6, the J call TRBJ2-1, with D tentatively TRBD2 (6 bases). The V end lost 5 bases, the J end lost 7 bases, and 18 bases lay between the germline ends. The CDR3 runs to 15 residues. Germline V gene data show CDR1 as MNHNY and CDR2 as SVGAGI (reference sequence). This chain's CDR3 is CASSRRGGGLNEQFF. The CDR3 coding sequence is TGTGCCAGCAGTAGGCGGGGCGGTGGCTTGAATGAGCAGTTCTTC.

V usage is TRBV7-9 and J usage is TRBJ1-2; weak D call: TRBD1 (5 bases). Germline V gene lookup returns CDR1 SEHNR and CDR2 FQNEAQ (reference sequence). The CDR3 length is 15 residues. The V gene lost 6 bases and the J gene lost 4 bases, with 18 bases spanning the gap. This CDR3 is CASRISGGGSYGYTF. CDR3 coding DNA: TGTGCCAGCAGGATATCGGGCGGGGGAAGCTATGGCTACACCTTC.

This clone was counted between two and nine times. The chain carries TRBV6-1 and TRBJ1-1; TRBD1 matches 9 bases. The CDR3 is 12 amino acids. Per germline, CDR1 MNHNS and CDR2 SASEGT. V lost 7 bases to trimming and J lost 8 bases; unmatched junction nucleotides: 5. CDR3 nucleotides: TGTGCCAGCATGACAGGGGGTCGGGAAGCTTTCTTT. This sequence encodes CASMTGGREAFF.

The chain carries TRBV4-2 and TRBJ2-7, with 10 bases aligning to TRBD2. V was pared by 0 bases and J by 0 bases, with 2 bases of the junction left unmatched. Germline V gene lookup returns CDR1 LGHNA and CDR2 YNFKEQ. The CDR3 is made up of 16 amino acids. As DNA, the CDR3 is TGTGCCAGCAGCCAAGATTGGACTAGCGGCTCCTACGAGCAGTACTTC. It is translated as CASSQDWTSGSYEQYF.

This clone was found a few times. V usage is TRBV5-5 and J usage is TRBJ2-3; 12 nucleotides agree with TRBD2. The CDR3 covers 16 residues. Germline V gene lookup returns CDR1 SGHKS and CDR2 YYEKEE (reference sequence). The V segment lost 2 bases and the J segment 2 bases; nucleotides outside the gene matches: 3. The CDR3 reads CASSLRTSGTTDTQYF. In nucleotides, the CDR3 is TGTGCCAGCAGCTTAAGGACTAGCGGGACCACAGATACGCAGTATTTT.

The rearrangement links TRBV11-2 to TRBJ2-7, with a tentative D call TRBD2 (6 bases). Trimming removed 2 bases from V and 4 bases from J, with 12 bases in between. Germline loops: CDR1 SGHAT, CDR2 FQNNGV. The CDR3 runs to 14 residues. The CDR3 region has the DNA TGTGCCAGCAGCTTATCACTAGCTGGGTACGAGCAGTACTTC. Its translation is CASSLSLAGYEQYF.

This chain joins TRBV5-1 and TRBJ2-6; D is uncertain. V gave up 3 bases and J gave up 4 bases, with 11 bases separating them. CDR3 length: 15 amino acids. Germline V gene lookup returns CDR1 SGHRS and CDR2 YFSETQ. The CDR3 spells CASSSPSLGANVLTF. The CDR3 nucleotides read TGCGCCAGCAGCTCCCCGTCTTTAGGGGCCAACGTCCTGACTTTC.

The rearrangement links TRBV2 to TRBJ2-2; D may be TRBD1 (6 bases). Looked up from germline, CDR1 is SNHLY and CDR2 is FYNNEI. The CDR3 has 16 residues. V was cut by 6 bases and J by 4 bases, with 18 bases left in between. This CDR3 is CASRKDSRAGTGELFF. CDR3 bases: TGTGCCAGCAGGAAGGACAGCCGTGCTGGCACCGGGGAGCTGTTTTTT.

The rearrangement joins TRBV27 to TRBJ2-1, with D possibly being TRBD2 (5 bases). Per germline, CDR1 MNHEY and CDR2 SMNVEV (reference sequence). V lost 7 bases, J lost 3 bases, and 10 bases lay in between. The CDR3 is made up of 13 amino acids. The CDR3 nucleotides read TGTGCCAGCAAGAGGACTTACTACAATGAGCAGTTCTTC. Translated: CASKRTYYNEQFF.

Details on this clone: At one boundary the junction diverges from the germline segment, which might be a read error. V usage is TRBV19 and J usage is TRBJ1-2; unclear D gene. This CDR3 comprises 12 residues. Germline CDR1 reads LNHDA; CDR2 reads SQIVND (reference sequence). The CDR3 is CASRIEGYGYTF. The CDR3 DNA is TGTGCCAGTAGGATAGAGGGCTATGGCTACACCTTC.

Here the CDR3 reads CASSSGLAGVETQYF. As DNA, the CDR3 is TGTGCCAGCAGCTCCGGACTAGCGGGGGTGGAGACCCAGTACTTC. The chain links TRBV5-5 to TRBJ2-5; 13 bases agree with TRBD2. V shed 3 bases, J shed 5 bases, and the junction held 4 bases outside the gene matches. Per germline, CDR1 SGHKS and CDR2 YYEKEE (reference sequence). The CDR3 has 15 amino acids.

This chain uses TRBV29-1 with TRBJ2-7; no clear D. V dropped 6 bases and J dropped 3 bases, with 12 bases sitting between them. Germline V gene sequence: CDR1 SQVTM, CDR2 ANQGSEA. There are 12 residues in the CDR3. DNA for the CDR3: TGCAGCGTCGCGCAACATGGCTACGAGCAGTACTTC. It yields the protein CSVAQHGYEQYF.

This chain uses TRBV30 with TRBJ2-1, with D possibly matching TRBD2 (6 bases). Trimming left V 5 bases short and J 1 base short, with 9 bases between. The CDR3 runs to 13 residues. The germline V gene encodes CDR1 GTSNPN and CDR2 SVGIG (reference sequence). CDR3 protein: CAWAAGSYNEQFF. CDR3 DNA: TGTGCCTGGGCCGCGGGGTCCTACAATGAGCAGTTCTTC.

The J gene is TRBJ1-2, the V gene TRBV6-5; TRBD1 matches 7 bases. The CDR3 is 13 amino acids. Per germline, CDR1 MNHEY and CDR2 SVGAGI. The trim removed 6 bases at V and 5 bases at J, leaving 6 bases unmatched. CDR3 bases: TGTGCCAGCAGAGCGGCAGGGGGATATGGCTACACCTTC. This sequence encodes CASRAAGGYGYTF.